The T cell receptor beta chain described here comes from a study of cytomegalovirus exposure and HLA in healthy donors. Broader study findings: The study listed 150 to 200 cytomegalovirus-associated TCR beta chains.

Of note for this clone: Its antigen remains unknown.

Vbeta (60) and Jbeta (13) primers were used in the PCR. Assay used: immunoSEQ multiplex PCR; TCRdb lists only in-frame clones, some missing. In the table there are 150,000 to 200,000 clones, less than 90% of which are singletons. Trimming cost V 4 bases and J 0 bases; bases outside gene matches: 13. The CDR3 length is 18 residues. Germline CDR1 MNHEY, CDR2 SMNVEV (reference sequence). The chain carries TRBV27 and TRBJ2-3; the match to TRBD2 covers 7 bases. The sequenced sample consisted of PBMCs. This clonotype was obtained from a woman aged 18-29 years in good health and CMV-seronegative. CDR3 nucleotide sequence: TGTGCCAGCAGTTCCCCCCTCCAGCGGGACCGTAGCACAGATACGCAGTATTTT. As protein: CASSSPLQRDRSTDTQYF.